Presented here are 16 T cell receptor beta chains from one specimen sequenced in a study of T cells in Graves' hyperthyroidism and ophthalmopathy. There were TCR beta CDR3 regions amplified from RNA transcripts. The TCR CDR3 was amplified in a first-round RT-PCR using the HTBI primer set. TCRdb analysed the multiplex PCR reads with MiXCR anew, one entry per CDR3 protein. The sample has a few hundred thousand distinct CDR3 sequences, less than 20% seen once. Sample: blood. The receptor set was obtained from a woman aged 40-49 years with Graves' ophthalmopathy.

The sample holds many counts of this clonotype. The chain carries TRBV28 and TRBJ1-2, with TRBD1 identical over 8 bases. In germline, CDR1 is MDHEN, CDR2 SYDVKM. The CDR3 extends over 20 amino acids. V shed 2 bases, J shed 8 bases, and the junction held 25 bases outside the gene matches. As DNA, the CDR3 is TGTGCCAGCAGTTTAAGGAGTTATCCAGGGGGCGAGAGGACTCTATGGGGCTACACCTTC. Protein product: CASSLRSYPGGERTLWGYTF.

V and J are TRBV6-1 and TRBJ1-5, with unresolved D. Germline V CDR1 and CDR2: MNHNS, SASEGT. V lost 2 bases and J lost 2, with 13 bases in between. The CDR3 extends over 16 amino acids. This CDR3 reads CASSELVGYGNQPQHF. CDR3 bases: TGTGCCAGCAGTGAATTGGTAGGGTATGGCAATCAGCCCCAGCATTTT.

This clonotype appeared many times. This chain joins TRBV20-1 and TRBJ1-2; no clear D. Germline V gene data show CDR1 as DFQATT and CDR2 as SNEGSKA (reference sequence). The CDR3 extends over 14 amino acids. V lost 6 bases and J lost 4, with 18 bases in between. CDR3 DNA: TGCAGTGCCAACCCTCAAACGCGATCCTATGGCTACACCTTC. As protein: CSANPQTRSYGYTF.

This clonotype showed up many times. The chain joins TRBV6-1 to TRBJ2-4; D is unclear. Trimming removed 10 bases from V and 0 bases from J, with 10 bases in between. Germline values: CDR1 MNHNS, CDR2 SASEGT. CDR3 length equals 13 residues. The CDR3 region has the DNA TGTGCCACCCTCGCTATAGCCAAAAACATTCAGTACTTC. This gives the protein CATLAIAKNIQYF.

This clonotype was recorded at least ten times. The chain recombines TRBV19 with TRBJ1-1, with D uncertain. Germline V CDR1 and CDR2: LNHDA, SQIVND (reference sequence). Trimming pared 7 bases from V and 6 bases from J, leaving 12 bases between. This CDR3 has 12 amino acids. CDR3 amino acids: CASINSKAEAFF. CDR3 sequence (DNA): TGTGCCAGTATAAATAGCAAGGCTGAAGCTTTCTTT.

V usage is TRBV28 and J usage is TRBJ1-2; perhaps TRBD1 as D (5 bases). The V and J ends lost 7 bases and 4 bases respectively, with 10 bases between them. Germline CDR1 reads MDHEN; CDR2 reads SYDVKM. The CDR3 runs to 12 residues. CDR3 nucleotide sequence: TGTGCCAGCACGACAGAAACCTATGGCTACACCTTC. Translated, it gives CASTTETYGYTF.

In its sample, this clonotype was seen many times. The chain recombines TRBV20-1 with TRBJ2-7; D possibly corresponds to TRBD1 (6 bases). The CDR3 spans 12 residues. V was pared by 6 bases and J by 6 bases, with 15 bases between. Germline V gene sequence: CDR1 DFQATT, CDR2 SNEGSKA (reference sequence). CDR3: CSAEGQWLEQYF. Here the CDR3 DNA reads TGCAGTGCGGAAGGACAGTGGCTCGAGCAGTACTTC.

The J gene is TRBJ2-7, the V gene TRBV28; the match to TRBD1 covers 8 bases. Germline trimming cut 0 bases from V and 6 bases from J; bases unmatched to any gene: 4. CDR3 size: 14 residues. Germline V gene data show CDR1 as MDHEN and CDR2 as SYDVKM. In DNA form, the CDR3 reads TGTGCCAGCAGTTTATGGCCAGGGGGCGGCGAGCAGTACTTC. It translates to CASSLWPGGGEQYF.

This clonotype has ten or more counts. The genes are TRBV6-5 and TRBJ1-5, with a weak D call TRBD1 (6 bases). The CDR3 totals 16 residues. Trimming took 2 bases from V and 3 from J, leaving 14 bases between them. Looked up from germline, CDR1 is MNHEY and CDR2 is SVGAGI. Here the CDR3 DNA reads TGTGCCAGCAGTTACCCAGGGGAAGGGGCCAATCAGCCCCAGCATTTT. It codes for CASSYPGEGANQPQHF.

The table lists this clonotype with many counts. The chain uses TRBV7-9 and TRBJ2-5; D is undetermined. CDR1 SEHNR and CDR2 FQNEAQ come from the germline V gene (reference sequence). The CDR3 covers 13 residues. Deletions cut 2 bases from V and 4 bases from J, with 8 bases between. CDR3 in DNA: TGTGCCAGCAGCTTATCTTTGGGAGAGACCCAGTACTTC. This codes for CASSLSLGETQYF. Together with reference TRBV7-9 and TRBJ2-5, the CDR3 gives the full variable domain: DTGVSQNPRHKITKRGQNVTFRCDPISEHNRLYWYRQTLGQGPEFLTYFQNEAQLEKSRLLSDRFSAERPKGSFSTLEIQRTEQGDSAMYLCASSLSLGETQYFGPGTRLLVL.

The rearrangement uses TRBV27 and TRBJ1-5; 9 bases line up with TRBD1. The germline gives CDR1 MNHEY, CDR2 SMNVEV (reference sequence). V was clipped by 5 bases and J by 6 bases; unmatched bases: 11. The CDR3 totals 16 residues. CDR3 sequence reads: CASSPRDREAGQPQHF. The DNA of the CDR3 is TGTGCCAGCAGTCCCCGGGACAGGGAAGCGGGTCAGCCCCAGCATTTT.

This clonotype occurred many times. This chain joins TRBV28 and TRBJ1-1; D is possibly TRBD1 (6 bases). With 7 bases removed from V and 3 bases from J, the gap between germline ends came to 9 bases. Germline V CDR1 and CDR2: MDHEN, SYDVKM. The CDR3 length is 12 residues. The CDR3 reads CASTAGDTEAFF. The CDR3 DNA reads TGTGCCAGCACGGCAGGGGACACTGAAGCTTTCTTT. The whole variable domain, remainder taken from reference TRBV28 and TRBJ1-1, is DVKVTQSSRYLVKRTGEKVFLECVQDMDHENMFWYRQDPGLGLRLIYFSYDVKMKEKGDIPEGYSVSREKKERFSLILESASTNQTSMYLCASTAGDTEAFFGQGTRLTVV.

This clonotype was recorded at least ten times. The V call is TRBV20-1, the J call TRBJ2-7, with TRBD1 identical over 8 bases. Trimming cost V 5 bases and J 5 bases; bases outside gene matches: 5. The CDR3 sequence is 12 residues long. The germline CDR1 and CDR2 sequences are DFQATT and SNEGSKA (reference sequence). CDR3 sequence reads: CSAEDRAHEQYF. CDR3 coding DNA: TGCAGTGCTGAGGACAGGGCGCACGAGCAGTACTTC.

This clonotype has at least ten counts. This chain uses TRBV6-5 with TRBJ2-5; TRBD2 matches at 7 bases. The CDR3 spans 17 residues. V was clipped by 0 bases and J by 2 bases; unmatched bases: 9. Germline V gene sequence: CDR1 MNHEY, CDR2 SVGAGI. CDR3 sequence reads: CASSYSRLADEQETQYF. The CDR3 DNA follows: TGTGCCAGCAGTTACTCGAGGCTAGCGGATGAACAAGAGACCCAGTACTTC.

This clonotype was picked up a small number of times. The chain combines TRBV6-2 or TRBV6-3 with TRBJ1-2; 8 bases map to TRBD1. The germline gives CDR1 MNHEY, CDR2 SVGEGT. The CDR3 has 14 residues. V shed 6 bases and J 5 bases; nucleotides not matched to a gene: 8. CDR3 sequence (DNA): TGTGCCAGCAGCCGGACAGGGACCGAGTATGGCTACACCTTC. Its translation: CASSRTGTEYGYTF.

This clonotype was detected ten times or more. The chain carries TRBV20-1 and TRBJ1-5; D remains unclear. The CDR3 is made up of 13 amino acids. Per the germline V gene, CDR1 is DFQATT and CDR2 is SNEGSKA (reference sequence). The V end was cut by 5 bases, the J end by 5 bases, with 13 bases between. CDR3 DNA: TGCAGTGCTCAAGATCTCGGGGATCAGCCCCAGCATTTT. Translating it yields CSAQDLGDQPQHF.